This T cell receptor beta chain appears in the sequencing data of a study of cytomegalovirus exposure and HLA in healthy donors. Use of 60 Vbeta and 13 Jbeta primers characterized the PCR. The method was immunoSEQ multiplex PCR; TCRdb's version includes in-frame clones alone and lacks a portion of them. The sample includes 100,000 or so clones, about 80% of them seen just once. Germline lookup yields CDR1 MNHNS and CDR2 SASEGT. The CDR3 covers 14 residues. Trimming removed 6 bases at V and 5 bases at J, with 16 bases between. The chain is built from TRBV6-1 and TRBJ2-5, with a weak D call TRBD1 (8 bases). The receptor was isolated from a middle-aged man in good health and CMV-seronegative. The sample taken for sequencing was PBMCs. The chain's CDR3 is CASSDRGGWETQYF. The CDR3 region has the DNA TGTGCCAGCAGCGACAGGGGAGGGTGGGAGACCCAGTACTTC.